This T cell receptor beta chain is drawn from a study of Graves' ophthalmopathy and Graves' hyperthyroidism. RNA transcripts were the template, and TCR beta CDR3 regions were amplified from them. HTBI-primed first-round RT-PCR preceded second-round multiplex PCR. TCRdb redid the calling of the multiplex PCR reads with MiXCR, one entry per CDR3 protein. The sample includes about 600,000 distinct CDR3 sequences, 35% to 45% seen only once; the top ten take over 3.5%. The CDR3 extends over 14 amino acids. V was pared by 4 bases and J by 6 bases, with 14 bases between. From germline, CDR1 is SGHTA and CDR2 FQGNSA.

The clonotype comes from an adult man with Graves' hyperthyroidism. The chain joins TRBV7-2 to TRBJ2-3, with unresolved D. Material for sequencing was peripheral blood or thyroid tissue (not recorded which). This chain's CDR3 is CASSSFPPRDTQYF. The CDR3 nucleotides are TGTGCCAGCAGCTCCTTCCCACCCAGGGATACGCAGTATTTT. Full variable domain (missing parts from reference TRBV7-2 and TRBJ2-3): GAGVSQSPSNKVTEKGKDVELRCDPISGHTALYWYRQSLGQGLEFLIYFQGNSAPDKSGLPSDRFSAERTGGSVSTLTIQRTQQEDSAVYLCASSSFPPRDTQYFGPGTRLTVL.